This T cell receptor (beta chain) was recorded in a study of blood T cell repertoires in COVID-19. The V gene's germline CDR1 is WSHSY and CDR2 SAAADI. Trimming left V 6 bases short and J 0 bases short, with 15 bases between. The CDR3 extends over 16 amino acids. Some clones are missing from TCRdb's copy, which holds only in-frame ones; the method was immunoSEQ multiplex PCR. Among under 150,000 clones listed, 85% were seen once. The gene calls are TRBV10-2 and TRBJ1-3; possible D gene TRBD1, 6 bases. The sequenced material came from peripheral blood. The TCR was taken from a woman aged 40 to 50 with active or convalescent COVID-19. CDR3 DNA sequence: TGCGCCAGCAGAAAAACGACAGGAAGCTCTGGAAACACCATATATTTT. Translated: CASRKTTGSSGNTIYF.